This paragraph reports one TCR beta chain. This specimen comes from a study of technical replicates of blood from a handful of donors. This CDR3 comprises 15 residues. V gave up 0 bases and J gave up 0 bases, with 6 bases separating them. Germline V gene data show CDR1 as MNHEY and CDR2 as SVGAGI. Clones were sequenced by immunoSEQ multiplex PCR, and TCRdb holds only the in-frame ones, with some missing. In the table there are approximately 73,000 clones, around 92% of which are singletons. Sequenced material: T cells isolated from PBMCs. The chain combines TRBV6-5 with TRBJ1-3, with unresolved D. The clonotype comes from a human donor in good health. Written as DNA, the CDR3 is TGTGCCAGCAGTTACTCGCAGTACTCTGGAAACACCATATATTTT. It codes for CASSYSQYSGNTIYF.